A single sample gave rise to the 11 T cell receptor beta chains below, sequenced in a study of PD-1 blockade in classical Hodgkin lymphoma. Every patient was affected by relapse after autologous stem cell transplantation, while exposure to brentuximab vedotin was not uniform. CD8+ T cell isolation from thawed PBMCs was performed by magnetic negative selection. The table came from immunoSEQ multiplex PCR; TCRdb's copy has only in-frame clones and leaves some out. The table shows around 13,000 clones, with approximately 79% occurring only once. This sample comprised CD8+ T cells from blood, obtained at baseline. Source of these receptors: a human donor with classical Hodgkin lymphoma.

The chain combines TRBV27 with TRBJ1-2; perhaps TRBD1 as D (6 bases). CDR3 length: 17 residues. Germline assignment: CDR1 MNHEY and CDR2 SMNVEV (reference sequence). V was clipped by 10 bases and J by 4 bases, with 28 bases between them. In nucleotides, the CDR3 is TGTGCCACCCCTCTCCCTTTCCACAGGGAAAGTGGCTATGGCTACACCTTC. Translated: CATPLPFHRESGYGYTF.

This clone is termed medium-sized (0.01 to 0.1%). V and J are TRBV5-6 and TRBJ1-1; D call uncertain. The CDR3 is 13 amino acids. Trimming took off 5 bases at V and 4 bases at J, with 12 bases between the two ends. Per germline, CDR1 SGHDT and CDR2 YYEEEE. The CDR3 sequence is CASSFFSSTEAFF. The CDR3 nucleotides read TGTGCCAGCAGTTTTTTTTCATCCACTGAAGCTTTCTTT.

The rearrangement joins TRBV18 to TRBJ2-5, with 10 positions matching TRBD2. The junction had 9 bases not matched to a gene; V was cut back by 0 bases and J by 5 bases. The CDR3 totals 17 residues. The germline V gene has CDR1 KGHSH and CDR2 LQKENI. The chain's CDR3 is CASSPPELAGVRETQYF. CDR3 nucleotide sequence: TGTGCCAGCTCACCACCTGAGCTAGCGGGGGTTCGTGAGACCCAGTACTTC.

The V gene is TRBV21-1, the J gene TRBJ2-6; TRBD2 reflects the table's D call only, with no check against the DNA. TRBV21-1 is a pseudogene. The CDR3 is 16 amino acids. The CDR3 reads CASSQSIRSGANVLTF. CDR3 DNA sequence: TGTGCCAGCAGTCAAAGCATACGCTCTGGGGCCAACGTCCTGACTTTC.

J is TRBJ2-1 and V is TRBV4-1, with D uncertain. Trimming removed 0 bases from V and 3 bases from J, with 15 bases in between. The germline CDR1 and CDR2 sequences are MGHRA and YSYEKL. CDR3 length: 17 amino acids. CDR3: CASSQDLTTLNYNEQFF. CDR3 nucleotides: TGCGCCAGCAGCCAAGATCTAACTACCCTCAACTACAATGAGCAGTTCTTC.

The rearrangement joins TRBV4-1 to TRBJ1-4; D uncertain. Trimming stripped 5 bases from V and 0 bases from J, with 4 bases between. The CDR3 runs 13 residues. Germline V gene sequence: CDR1 MGHRA, CDR2 YSYEKL. The CDR3 loop reads CASSVATNEKLFF. The CDR3 nucleotides read TGCGCCAGCAGCGTTGCAACTAATGAAAAACTGTTTTTT.

The chain couples TRBV15 to TRBJ1-1, with TRBD1 matching over 7 bases. The CDR3 runs to 15 residues. CDR1 is LNHNV and CDR2 is YYDKDF in the germline V gene (reference sequence). V trimming: 1 base; J trimming: 2 bases; junction bases outside the gene matches: 4. CDR3 coding DNA: TGTGCCACCAGCAGAGCGACAGGGATTAACACTGAAGCTTTCTTT. Translation: CATSRATGINTEAFF.

This clone was detected only once. J is TRBJ2-2 and V is TRBV12-5; 7 bases map to TRBD2. Trimming took 4 bases from V and 2 from J; bases not matched to a gene: 13. Germline CDR1 is LGHNT and CDR2 is FRNRAP. This CDR3 is 18 amino acids long. The CDR3 is CASGSRDYPVPNTGELFF. The DNA for the CDR3 is TGTGCTAGTGGTTCTCGGGACTACCCCGTTCCCAACACCGGGGAGCTGTTTTTT.

This chain joins TRBV15 and TRBJ2-7; 8 bases are a match to TRBD1. The V and J ends lost 5 bases and 4 bases, in that order; junction bases with no gene match: 7. CDR3 length: 14 residues. Germline lookup yields CDR1 LNHNV and CDR2 YYDKDF (reference sequence). CDR3 nucleotide sequence: TGTGCCACCAGCCCCGACAGGGGCGGATACGAGCAGTACTTC. Its protein product is CATSPDRGGYEQYF.

This chain links TRBV27 with TRBJ2-1; D call uncertain. V was trimmed by 9 bases and J by 7 bases, leaving 13 bases between them. CDR1 and CDR2 from the germline V gene are MNHEY and SMNVEV (reference sequence). The CDR3 length is 12 residues. The DNA of the CDR3 is TGTGCCAGTGGTTATGGTGGAAATGAGCAGTTCTTC. This codes for CASGYGGNEQFF.

V gene TRBV27 combines with J gene TRBJ2-7, with D uncertain. V lost 5 bases to trimming and J lost 0 bases, with 8 bases between them. CDR1 is MNHEY and CDR2 is SMNVEV in the germline V gene (reference sequence). The CDR3 covers 13 residues. CDR3 loop: CASSLRTSYEQYF. CDR3 sequence (DNA): TGTGCCAGCAGTCTCAGGACCTCCTACGAGCAGTACTTC.